Listed here are 10 T cell receptor beta chains from one sample, sequenced in a study of T cell changes during pregnancy in multiple sclerosis. Produced via immunoSEQ multiplex PCR; TCRdb's table is partial and in-frame only. The sample lists 60,000 to 85,000 clones; about nine tenths were seen once. The sample was peripheral blood, taken in the first trimester of pregnancy. Every receptor here comes from a female donor with multiple sclerosis, enrolled in a pregnancy study.

The chain employs TRBV6-1 and TRBJ2-4; D uncertain. The V gene's germline CDR1 is MNHNS and CDR2 SASEGT. The CDR3 has 14 residues. V lost 4 bases and J 5 bases, leaving 12 bases between the germline ends. CDR3 bases: TGTGCCAGCAGTGGCCAGATGCTCCAAAACATTCAGTACTTC. Protein product: CASSGQMLQNIQYF.

The chain couples TRBV19 to TRBJ1-5; 7 nucleotides match TRBD1. V was pared by 5 bases and J by 2 bases, with 6 bases of the junction left unmatched. CDR1 is LNHDA, CDR2 SQIVND, per germline (reference sequence). This CDR3 region has 15 residues. CDR3 nucleotides: TGTGCCAGTAGTGTACAGGGGTTAGGCAATCAGCCCCAGCATTTT. Residues: CASSVQGLGNQPQHF.

The chain couples TRBV28 to TRBJ1-4; D not resolved. Looked up from germline, CDR1 is MDHEN and CDR2 is SYDVKM. V was cut by 2 bases and J by 10 bases, with 14 bases left in between. The CDR3 contains 14 residues. CDR3 bases: TGTGCCAGCAGTTTAATTGGGCCCCTTCCAAAACTGTTTTTT. It codes for CASSLIGPLPKLFF. The whole variable domain, remainder taken from reference TRBV28 and TRBJ1-4, is DVKVTQSSRYLVKRTGEKVFLECVQDMDHENMFWYRQDPGLGLRLIYFSYDVKMKEKGDIPEGYSVSREKKERFSLILESASTNQTSMYLCASSLIGPLPKLFFGSGTQLSVL.

The chain joins TRBV19 to TRBJ1-5; 8 nucleotides line up with TRBD1. This CDR3 contains 16 residues. Germline lookup yields CDR1 LNHDA and CDR2 SQIVND (reference sequence). After removal of 1 base from V and 7 bases from J, the junction contained 9 bases not matched to a gene. The CDR3 reads CASSIGAGGVEQPQHF. As DNA, the CDR3 is TGTGCCAGTAGTATAGGGGCAGGGGGCGTGGAACAGCCCCAGCATTTT.

This clone was recorded once. V is TRBV11-2 and J is TRBJ1-1; a weak D match, TRBD1 (6 bases). The germline V gene encodes CDR1 SGHAT and CDR2 FQNNGV. V lost 2 bases, J lost 5 bases, and 12 bases lay in between. The CDR3 runs to 14 residues. The CDR3 DNA reads as TGTGCCAGCAGCTTATTGAGGCAGGGGACTGAAGCTTTCTTT. Protein sequence: CASSLLRQGTEAFF.

This clone was counted a single time. The J gene is TRBJ2-1, the V gene TRBV19; 8 bases align to TRBD1. V lost 3 bases to trimming and J lost 10 bases; unmatched junction nucleotides: 5. CDR1 and CDR2 (germline): LNHDA, SQIVND (reference sequence). The CDR3 is 13 amino acids. CDR3 loop: CASSILRGLEQFF. The CDR3 nucleotides read TGTGCCAGTAGTATCCTCAGGGGGCTGGAGCAGTTCTTC.

The V call is TRBV11-2, the J call TRBJ1-4, with TRBD1 matching over 9 bases. V shed 5 bases and J 8 bases; nucleotides not matched to a gene: 9. The CDR3 totals 15 residues. Germline V CDR1 and CDR2: SGHAT, FQNNGV. This CDR3 is CASSDRQGGWEKLFF. The CDR3, as DNA: TGTGCCAGCAGCGATCGACAGGGGGGGTGGGAAAAACTGTTTTTT.

CDR3: CATRGDRLLPQHF. The CDR3 region has the DNA TGTGCCACCCGAGGGGACAGGCTGTTGCCCCAGCATTTT. The rearrangement uses TRBV19 and TRBJ1-5; 8 bases align to TRBD1. The V gene end was trimmed by 10 bases and the J gene end by 9 bases; junction bases not matched to a gene: 11. The CDR3 sequence is 13 residues long. Looked up from germline, CDR1 is LNHDA and CDR2 is SQIVND (reference sequence).

The chain links TRBV11-3 to TRBJ2-1, with 10 bases fitting TRBD1. The CDR3 has 15 amino acids. Germline assignment: CDR1 SGHNT and CDR2 YENEEA. J gave up 6 bases and V 1 base, and 3 bases lay outside the gene matches. The CDR3 DNA reads as TGTGCCAGCAGCTTAGGACAGGGGGCAGGCAATGAGCAGTTCTTC. This gives the protein CASSLGQGAGNEQFF. The full variable domain, in which reference TRBV11-3 and TRBJ2-1 provide the parts outside the CDR3, is EAGVVQSPRYKIIEKKQPVAFWCNPISGHNTLYWYLQNLGQGPELLIRYENEEAVDDSQLPKDRFSAERLKGVDSTLKIQPAELGDSAVYLCASSLGQGAGNEQFFGPGTRLTVL.

The chain combines TRBV7-2 with TRBJ2-7; 10 positions match TRBD1. There are 15 residues in the CDR3. V shed 4 bases and J 2 bases; nucleotides not matched to a gene: 5. Germline-derived CDR1 and CDR2 are SGHTA and FQGNSA. The CDR3 here is CASSYGTGAPYEQYF. The CDR3, as DNA: TGTGCCAGCAGCTATGGGACAGGGGCGCCCTACGAGCAGTACTTC. Full variable domain (missing parts from reference TRBV7-2 and TRBJ2-7): GAGVSQSPSNKVTEKGKDVELRCDPISGHTALYWYRQSLGQGLEFLIYFQGNSAPDKSGLPSDRFSAERTGGSVSTLTIQRTQQEDSAVYLCASSYGTGAPYEQYFGPGTRLTVT.